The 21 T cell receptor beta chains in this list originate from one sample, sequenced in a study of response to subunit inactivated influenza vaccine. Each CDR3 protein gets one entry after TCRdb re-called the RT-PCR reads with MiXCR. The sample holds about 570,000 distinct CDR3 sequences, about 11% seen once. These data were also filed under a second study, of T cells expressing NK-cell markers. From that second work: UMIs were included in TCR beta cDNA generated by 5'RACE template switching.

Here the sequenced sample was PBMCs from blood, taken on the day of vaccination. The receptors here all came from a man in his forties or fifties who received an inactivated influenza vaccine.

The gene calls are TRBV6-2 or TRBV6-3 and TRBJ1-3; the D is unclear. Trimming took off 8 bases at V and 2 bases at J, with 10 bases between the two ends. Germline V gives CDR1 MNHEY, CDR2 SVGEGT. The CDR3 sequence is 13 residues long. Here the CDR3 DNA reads TGTGCCAGCGGAAAACAGCCTGGAAACACCATATATTTT. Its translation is CASGKQPGNTIYF.

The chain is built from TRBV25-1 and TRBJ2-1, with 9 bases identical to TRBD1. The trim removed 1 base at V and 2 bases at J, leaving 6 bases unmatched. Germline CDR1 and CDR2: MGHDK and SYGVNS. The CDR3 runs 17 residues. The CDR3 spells CASSELGQGSPYNEQFF. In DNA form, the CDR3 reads TGTGCCAGCAGTGAATTAGGACAGGGGTCCCCCTACAATGAGCAGTTCTTC.

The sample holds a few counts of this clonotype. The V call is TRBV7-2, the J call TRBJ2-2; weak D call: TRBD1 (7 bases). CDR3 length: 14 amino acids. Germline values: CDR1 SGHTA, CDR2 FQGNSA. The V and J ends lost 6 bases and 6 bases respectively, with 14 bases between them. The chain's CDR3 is CASRPPRGAGELFF. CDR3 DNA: TGTGCCAGCAGGCCACCCAGGGGGGCCGGGGAGCTGTTTTTT. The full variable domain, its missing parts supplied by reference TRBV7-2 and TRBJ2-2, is GAGVSQSPSNKVTEKGKDVELRCDPISGHTALYWYRQSLGQGLEFLIYFQGNSAPDKSGLPSDRFSAERTGGSVSTLTIQRTQQEDSAVYLCASRPPRGAGELFFGEGSRLTVL.

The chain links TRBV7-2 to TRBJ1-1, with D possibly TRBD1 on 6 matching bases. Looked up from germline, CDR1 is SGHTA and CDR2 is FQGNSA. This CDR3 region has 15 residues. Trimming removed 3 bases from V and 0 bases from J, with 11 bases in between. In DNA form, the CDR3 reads TGTGCCAGCAGCTTTTGGGGGCGGATGAACACTGAAGCTTTCTTT. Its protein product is CASSFWGRMNTEAFF.

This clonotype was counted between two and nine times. DNA of the CDR3: TGTGCCAGCAGCCAATACCCGGACGGGGGGTCCCTCCACTTT. Translating it yields CASSQYPDGGSLHF. The chain is built from TRBV3-1 and TRBJ1-6, with D perhaps TRBD1 (5 bases). The germline gives CDR1 LGHDT, CDR2 YNNKEL (reference sequence). The CDR3 extends over 14 amino acids. Trimming removed 2 bases from V and 14 bases from J, with 16 bases in between. Using reference TRBV3-1 and TRBJ1-6 for the parts outside the CDR3, the full variable domain is DTAVSQTPKYLVTQMGNDKSIKCEQNLGHDTMYWYKQDSKKFLKIMFSYNNKELIINETVPNRFSPKSPDKAHLNLHINSLELGDSAVYFCASSQYPDGGSLHFGNGTRLTVT.

CDR3 residues: CASSLSGQTNQPQHF. CDR3 nucleotides: TGTGCCAGCAGCCTATCGGGACAGACCAATCAGCCCCAGCATTTT. This sequence joins TRBV3-1 and TRBJ1-5, with 7 bases matching TRBD1. With V trimmed by 4 bases and J by 3 bases, 6 bases remained unmatched. Germline V gene sequence: CDR1 LGHDT, CDR2 YNNKEL (reference sequence). The CDR3 runs 15 residues.

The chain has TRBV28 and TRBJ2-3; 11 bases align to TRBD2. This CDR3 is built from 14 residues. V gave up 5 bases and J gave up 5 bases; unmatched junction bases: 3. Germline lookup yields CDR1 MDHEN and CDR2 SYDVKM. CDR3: CASSVAGGRDTQYF. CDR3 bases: TGTGCCAGCAGTGTAGCGGGGGGGCGAGATACGCAGTATTTT.

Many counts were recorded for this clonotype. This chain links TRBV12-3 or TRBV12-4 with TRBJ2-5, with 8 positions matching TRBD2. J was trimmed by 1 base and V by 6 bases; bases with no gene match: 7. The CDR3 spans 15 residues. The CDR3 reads CASSIAAGGQETQYF. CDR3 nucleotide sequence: TGTGCCAGCAGCATCGCTGCGGGGGGCCAAGAGACCCAGTACTTC.

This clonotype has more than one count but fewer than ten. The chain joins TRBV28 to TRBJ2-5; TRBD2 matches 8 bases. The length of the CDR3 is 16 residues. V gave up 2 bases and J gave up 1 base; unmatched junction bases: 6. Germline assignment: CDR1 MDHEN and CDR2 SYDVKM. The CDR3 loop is CASSLIGGGPQETQYF. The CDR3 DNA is TGTGCCAGCAGTTTAATTGGCGGGGGGCCCCAAGAGACCCAGTACTTC.

CDR3: CSVVQGRLTTLGEQYF. The CDR3, as DNA: TGCAGCGTTGTTCAGGGTCGATTGACGACCTTGGGCGAGCAGTACTTC. This chain links TRBV29-1 with TRBJ2-7, with D possibly TRBD1 on 5 matching bases. Trimming cost V 4 bases and J 6 bases, with 25 bases left between them. The V gene's germline CDR1 is SQVTM and CDR2 ANQGSEA. The CDR3 covers 16 residues.

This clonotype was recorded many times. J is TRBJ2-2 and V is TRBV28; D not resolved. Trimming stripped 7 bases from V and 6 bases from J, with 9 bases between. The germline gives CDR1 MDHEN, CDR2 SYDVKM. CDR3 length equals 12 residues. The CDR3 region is CASKKDAGELFF. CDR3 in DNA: TGTGCCAGCAAAAAGGATGCCGGGGAGCTGTTTTTT.

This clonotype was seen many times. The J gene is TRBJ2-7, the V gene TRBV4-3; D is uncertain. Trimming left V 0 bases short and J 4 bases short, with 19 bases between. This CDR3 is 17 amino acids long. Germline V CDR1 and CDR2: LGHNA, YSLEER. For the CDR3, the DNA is TGCGCCAGCAGCCAAGAGGTAGAGGCGGATGGGTTTTACGAGCAGTACTTC. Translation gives CASSQEVEADGFYEQYF.

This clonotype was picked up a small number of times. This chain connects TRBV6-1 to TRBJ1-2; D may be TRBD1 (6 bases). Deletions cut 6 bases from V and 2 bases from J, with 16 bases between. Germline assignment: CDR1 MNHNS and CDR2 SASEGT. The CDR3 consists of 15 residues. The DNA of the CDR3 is TGTGCCAGCAGCCTACAGGGTAAAGGAAACTATGGCTACACCTTC. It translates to CASSLQGKGNYGYTF.

The CDR3 is CASSQESASSYNEQFF. The CDR3 DNA sequence: TGTGCCAGCAGCCAAGAATCAGCGAGCTCCTACAATGAGCAGTTCTTC. The chain joins TRBV4-2 to TRBJ2-1; D remains unclear. Germline-derived CDR1 and CDR2 are LGHNA and YNFKEQ. V lost 0 bases to trimming and J lost 0 bases, with 9 bases between them. The CDR3 runs 16 residues.

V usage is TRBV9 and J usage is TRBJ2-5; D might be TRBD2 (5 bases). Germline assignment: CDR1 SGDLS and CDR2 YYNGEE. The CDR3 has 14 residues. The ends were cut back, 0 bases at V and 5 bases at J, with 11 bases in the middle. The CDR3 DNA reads TGTGCCAGCAGCGTAGACACGGGAAGGGAGACCCAGTACTTC. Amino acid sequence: CASSVDTGRETQYF.

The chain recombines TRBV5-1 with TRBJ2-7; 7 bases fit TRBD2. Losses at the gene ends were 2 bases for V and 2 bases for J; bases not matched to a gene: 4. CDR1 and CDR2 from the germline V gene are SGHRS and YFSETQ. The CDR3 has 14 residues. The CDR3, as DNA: TGCGCCAGCAGCTTACGGGGGGAGACCTACGAGCAGTACTTC. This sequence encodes CASSLRGETYEQYF.

The CDR3 DNA is TGCGCCAGCAGTGCCTCCCGGGCCCAAAGGGGACTGTTTTTT. It is translated as CASSASRAQRGLFF. The chain uses TRBV10-2 and TRBJ1-4, with D maybe TRBD1 (5 bases). The CDR3 runs to 14 residues. Per germline, CDR1 WSHSY and CDR2 SAAADI. The ends were cut back, 4 bases at V and 13 bases at J, with 19 bases in the middle.

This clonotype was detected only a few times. CDR3 region: CASTARLAGFPSANEQFF. CDR3 nucleotide sequence: TGTGCCAGCACCGCGAGACTAGCGGGATTTCCCTCCGCCAATGAGCAGTTCTTC. The chain is built from TRBV6-1 and TRBJ2-1; 11 positions agree with TRBD2. The CDR3 spans 18 residues. CDR1 MNHNS and CDR2 SASEGT come from the germline V gene. V was pared by 7 bases and J by 6 bases, with 17 bases of the junction left unmatched.

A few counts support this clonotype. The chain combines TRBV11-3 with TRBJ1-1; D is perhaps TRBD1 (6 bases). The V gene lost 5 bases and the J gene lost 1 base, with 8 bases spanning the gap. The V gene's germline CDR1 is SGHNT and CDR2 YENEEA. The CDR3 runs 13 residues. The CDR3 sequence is CASSDRWNTEAFF. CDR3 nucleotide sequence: TGTGCCAGCAGCGACAGGTGGAACACTGAAGCTTTCTTT.

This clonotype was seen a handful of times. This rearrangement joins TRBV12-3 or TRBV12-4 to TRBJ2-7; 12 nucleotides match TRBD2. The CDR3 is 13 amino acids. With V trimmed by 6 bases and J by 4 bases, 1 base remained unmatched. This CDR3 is CASRGLAGYEQYF. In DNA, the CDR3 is TGTGCCAGCAGGGGACTAGCGGGTTACGAGCAGTACTTC.

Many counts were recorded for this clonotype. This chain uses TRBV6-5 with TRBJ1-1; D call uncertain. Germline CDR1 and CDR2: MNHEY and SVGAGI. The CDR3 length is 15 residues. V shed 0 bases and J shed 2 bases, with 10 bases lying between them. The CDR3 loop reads CASSYSIETNTEAFF. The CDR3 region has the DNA TGTGCCAGCAGTTACTCGATAGAAACAAACACTGAAGCTTTCTTT.